This paragraph reports one T cell receptor beta chain. Its specificity is unknown. This CDR3 is also generated by other DNA sequences in the sample. The CDR3 has 14 amino acids. With V trimmed by 0 bases and J by 2 bases, 0 bases remained unmatched. Germline loops: CDR1 SGDLS, CDR2 YYNGEE. This entry belongs to a study of cytomegalovirus exposure and HLA in healthy donors. Study at large: Samples from HLA-typed donors yielded about 85 million unique TCRs in an early data release. Of approximately 400 genotyped donors, about 81% clustered with self-reported Caucasian donors.

The PCR was carried out with 60 Vbeta primers and 13 Jbeta primers. Produced via immunoSEQ multiplex PCR; TCRdb's table is partial and in-frame only. Among some 96,000 clones listed, more than 70% were seen once. Study-wide findings and caveats: The listing of roughly 160 TCR beta chains classed them as cytomegalovirus-associated. In a later analysis, compared with equally common non-associated chains, HLA-associated beta chains were more expanded.

Sequenced input: PBMCs. The chain uses TRBV9 and TRBJ2-7; 9 nucleotides align to TRBD1. The clonotype comes from a woman aged 55 to 70 in good health and CMV-seropositive. The CDR3 protein is CASSVGQGAYEQYF. The DNA of the CDR3 is TGTGCCAGCAGCGTAGGACAGGGGGCCTACGAGCAGTACTTC.